The 20 T cell receptor beta chains presented below share a single source sample, sequenced in a study of blood T cell repertoires in COVID-19. TCRdb's copy holds only in-frame clones and misses some; the assay was immunoSEQ multiplex PCR. The sample lists around 57,000 clones; around 90% were seen once. Input material: peripheral blood. The receptor source for this set is a woman older than 75 with COVID-19, enrolled during active disease.

This clone has only one observation. The chain joins TRBV9 to TRBJ2-1; D may be TRBD2 (7 bases). V was trimmed by 0 bases and J by 5 bases, leaving 18 bases between them. CDR3 length equals 17 residues. The germline gives CDR1 SGDLS, CDR2 YYNGEE. The CDR3: CASSVAGGGGGDNEQFF. As DNA, the CDR3 is TGTGCCAGCAGCGTAGCCGGCGGGGGCGGCGGAGACAATGAGCAGTTCTTC. Complete variable domain (other parts from reference TRBV9 and TRBJ2-1): DSGVTQTPKHLITATGQRVTLRCSPRSGDLSVYWYQQSLDQGLQFLIQYYNGEERAKGNILERFSAQQFPDLHSELNLSSLELGDSALYFCASSVAGGGGGDNEQFFGPGTRLTVL.

V usage is TRBV3-1 (or the pseudogene TRBV3-2) and J usage is TRBJ1-4; 7 nucleotides match TRBD1. After removal of 3 bases from V and 5 bases from J, the junction contained 3 bases not matched to a gene. Germline CDR1 and CDR2: LGHDT and YNNKEL (reference sequence). The CDR3 totals 14 residues. The DNA of the CDR3 is TGTGCCAGCAGCCAGGGACAGAGAAATGAAAAACTGTTTTTT. Translating gives CASSQGQRNEKLFF.

The J gene is TRBJ2-3, the V gene TRBV12-5; 8 bases fit TRBD2. J lost 3 bases, V lost 3 bases, and 5 bases had no gene match. CDR3 size: 15 residues. The germline V gene encodes CDR1 LGHNT and CDR2 FRNRAP. The CDR3 spells CASGLPGGGTDTQYF. As DNA, the CDR3 is TGTGCTAGTGGTTTACCGGGCGGGGGGACAGATACGCAGTATTTT.

This chain links TRBV10-2 with TRBJ1-6; tentatively, D is TRBD1 (5 bases). The V gene's germline CDR1 is WSHSY and CDR2 SAAADI. The CDR3 loop spans 17 amino acids. The V and J ends lost 6 bases and 6 bases respectively, with 21 bases between them. CDR3 in amino acids: CASRETGGGVGNSPLHF. CDR3 DNA: TGCGCCAGCAGGGAGACCGGGGGTGGGGTTGGTAATTCACCCCTCCACTTT.

The chain couples TRBV3-1 (or the pseudogene TRBV3-2) to TRBJ1-3, with D possibly TRBD1 on 6 matching bases. The V gene's germline CDR1 is LGHDT and CDR2 YNNKEL (reference sequence). This CDR3 has 19 residues. V shed 0 bases and J shed 0 bases, with 18 bases lying between them. The CDR3, as DNA: TGTGCCAGCAGCCAAGAGCCACAGGGTCGTCGCAGCTCTGGAAACACCATATATTTT. Translating gives CASSQEPQGRRSSGNTIYF.

The chain couples TRBV18 to TRBJ1-5; D gene uncertain. CDR1 KGHSH and CDR2 LQKENI come from the germline V gene. Trimming shortened V by 6 bases and J by 0 bases, and 6 bases separated the two germline ends. The CDR3 contains 13 residues. CDR3 DNA: TGTGCCAGCTCCCCCTATAGCAATCAGCCCCAGCATTTT. Its translation is CASSPYSNQPQHF.

The chain combines TRBV10-3 with TRBJ2-1; the match to TRBD2 covers 14 bases. This CDR3 spans 15 amino acids. Germline loops: CDR1 ENHRY, CDR2 SYGVKD. Losses at the gene ends were 9 bases for V and 8 bases for J; bases not matched to a gene: 9. As DNA, the CDR3 is TGTGCCATTTCGACTAGCGGGGGGGCAATTTATGAGCAGTTCTTC. Its protein product is CAISTSGGAIYEQFF.

The chain combines TRBV7-8 with TRBJ2-2, with D hard to call. With 4 bases removed from V and 5 bases from J, the gap between germline ends came to 8 bases. The CDR3 loop spans 13 amino acids. Germline lookup yields CDR1 SGHVS and CDR2 FQNEAQ. The CDR3 DNA sequence: TGTGCCAGCAGCTCCGGGTATACCGGGGAGCTGTTTTTT. Protein: CASSSGYTGELFF.

The chain combines TRBV9 with TRBJ1-1, with D tentatively TRBD1 (6 bases). Germline assignment: CDR1 SGDLS and CDR2 YYNGEE. The V and J ends lost 2 bases and 4 bases respectively, with 15 bases between them. This CDR3 spans 15 amino acids. In DNA, the CDR3 is TGTGCCAGCAGCGTCGGGGGGCAGGGAGTCACTGAAGCTTTCTTT. Amino acid sequence: CASSVGGQGVTEAFF.

The J gene is TRBJ2-2, the V gene TRBV18; TRBD1 aligns across 7 bases. CDR1 and CDR2 from the germline V gene are KGHSH and LQKENI. The CDR3 extends over 16 amino acids. The J segment lost 0 bases and the V segment lost 2 bases, leaving 3 bases of the junction unmatched. In DNA, the CDR3 is TGTGCCAGCTCACCATTTGGGACAGCGAACACCGGGGAGCTGTTTTTT. The encoded protein is CASSPFGTANTGELFF.

The chain joins TRBV5-1 to TRBJ1-1; 7 bases are a match to TRBD1. The CDR3 totals 16 residues. Germline V gene sequence: CDR1 SGHRS, CDR2 YFSETQ. The ends lost 4 bases at V and 0 bases at J; junction bases unmatched: 9. Written as DNA, the CDR3 is TGCGCCAGCAGCCCGGGACAGATATTCATGAACACTGAAGCTTTCTTT. This gives the protein CASSPGQIFMNTEAFF.

V is TRBV25-1 and J is TRBJ1-5, with D unclear. Trimming stripped 3 bases from V and 6 bases from J, with 6 bases between. The CDR3 sequence is 12 residues long. Germline V gene lookup returns CDR1 MGHDK and CDR2 SYGVNS. The CDR3 DNA reads as TGTGCCAGCAGTGATCTCGGTCAGCCCCAGCATTTT. This sequence encodes CASSDLGQPQHF.

This chain joins TRBV6-5 and TRBJ1-6; 7 bases align to TRBD1. Germline V gene lookup returns CDR1 MNHEY and CDR2 SVGAGI. V was pared by 0 bases and J by 10 bases, with 3 bases of the junction left unmatched. The CDR3 extends over 14 amino acids. CDR3: CASSYSTGHSPLHF. The CDR3 nucleotides are TGTGCCAGCAGTTACTCGACAGGGCACTCACCCCTCCACTTT.

Only one count was recorded for this clone. This chain links TRBV3-1 (or the pseudogene TRBV3-2) with TRBJ2-7; possibly TRBD1 for D (5 bases). CDR1 LGHDT and CDR2 YNNKEL come from the germline V gene (reference sequence). V was pared by 3 bases and J by 6 bases, with 18 bases between. This CDR3 region has 15 residues. The CDR3 region has the DNA TGTGCCAGCAGCCACGAATTGGACACCCTGGGCGAGCAGTACTTC. This encodes CASSHELDTLGEQYF.

V gene TRBV7-9 combines with J gene TRBJ1-1; 7 bases line up with TRBD1. After removal of 5 bases from V and 2 bases from J, the junction contained 5 bases not matched to a gene. The CDR3 has 14 amino acids. Germline CDR1 reads SEHNR; CDR2 reads FQNEAQ (reference sequence). CDR3 protein: CASSAQGHNTEAFF. The CDR3 coding sequence is TGTGCCAGCAGCGCACAGGGGCATAACACTGAAGCTTTCTTT.

The chain carries TRBV12-3 or TRBV12-4 and TRBJ1-5, with unresolved D. Trimming removed 1 base at V and 3 bases at J, with 4 bases between. This CDR3 is built from 13 residues. In nucleotides, the CDR3 is TGTGCCAGCAGTTTAGGAGTCAATCAGCCCCAGCATTTT. As protein: CASSLGVNQPQHF.

The chain recombines TRBV2 with TRBJ1-1, with a tentative D call TRBD1 (6 bases). Trimming cost V 9 bases and J 3 bases, with 17 bases left between them. CDR3 length: 14 amino acids. CDR1 and CDR2 from the germline V gene are SNHLY and FYNNEI. The CDR3 DNA follows: TGTGCCAGTTTCCTACAGGGTCCCGACACTGAAGCTTTCTTT. It specifies CASFLQGPDTEAFF.

The rearrangement uses TRBV19 and TRBJ2-5; TRBD2 agrees at 8 bases. The CDR3 totals 14 residues. The trim removed 5 bases at V and 5 bases at J, leaving 7 bases unmatched. Germline V gene data show CDR1 as LNHDA and CDR2 as SQIVND (reference sequence). In DNA form, the CDR3 reads TGTGCCAGTAGTCTAACGGGGGGGCCTGAGACCCAGTACTTC. Encoded protein: CASSLTGGPETQYF. Full variable domain (rest looked up from reference TRBV19 and TRBJ2-5): DGGITQSPKYLFRKEGQNVTLSCEQNLNHDAMYWYRQDPGQGLRLIYYSQIVNDFQKGDIAEGYSVSREKKESFPLTVTSAQKNPTAFYLCASSLTGGPETQYFGPGTRLLVL.

The V call is TRBV7-2, the J call TRBJ2-2; TRBD2 aligns across 12 bases. This CDR3 is built from 16 residues. V shed 3 bases and J 6 bases; nucleotides not matched to a gene: 5. Germline values: CDR1 SGHTA, CDR2 FQGNSA. The CDR3 DNA reads as TGTGCCAGCAGCTTCGTTAGGACTAGCGGGGCCGGGGAGCTGTTTTTT. It translates to CASSFVRTSGAGELFF.

Here the CDR3 DNA reads TGCAGCGTTGACAGGGGGGACACTGAAGCTTTCTTT. Protein product: CSVDRGDTEAFF. V gene TRBV29-1 combines with J gene TRBJ1-1, with TRBD1 matching 7 bases. The CDR3 covers 12 residues. The V gene end was trimmed by 3 bases and the J gene end by 3 bases; junction bases not matched to a gene: 1. Germline V lookup: CDR1 SQVTM, CDR2 ANQGSEA.